The clone carrying this T cell receptor beta chain was recorded once. The sample originates from a study of blood T cell repertoires in COVID-19. The CDR3 is made up of 15 amino acids. The ends lost 4 bases at V and 7 bases at J; junction bases unmatched: 7. Germline values: CDR1 LGHNA, CDR2 YNFKEQ. Repertoires were generated with immunoSEQ multiplex PCR, while TCRdb's copy carries only in-frame clones and drops some. This table has roughly 190,000 clones, roughly 87% appearing once. The V gene is TRBV4-2, the J gene TRBJ2-1, with TRBD2 matching over 10 bases. This clonotype was sampled from a woman aged 30 to 39 who had recovered from COVID-19. The sequencing input was PBMCs or T cells enriched from blood (not recorded which). Here the CDR3 DNA reads TGTGCCAGCAGCCGGGAGCGGGAGGGAGAGAATGAGCAGTTCTTC. Its protein is CASSREREGENEQFF.